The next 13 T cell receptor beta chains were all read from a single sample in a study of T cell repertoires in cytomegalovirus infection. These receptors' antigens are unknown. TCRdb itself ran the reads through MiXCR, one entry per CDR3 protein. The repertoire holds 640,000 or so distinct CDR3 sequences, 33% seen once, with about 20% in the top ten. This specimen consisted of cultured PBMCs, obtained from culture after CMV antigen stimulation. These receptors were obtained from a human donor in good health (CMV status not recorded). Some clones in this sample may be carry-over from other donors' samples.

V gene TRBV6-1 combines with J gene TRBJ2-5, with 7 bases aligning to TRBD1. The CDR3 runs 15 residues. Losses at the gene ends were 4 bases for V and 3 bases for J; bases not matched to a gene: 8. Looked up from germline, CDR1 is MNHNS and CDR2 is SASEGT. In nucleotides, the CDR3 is TGTGCCAGCAGTGTGCAGCACGGGACAGAAGAGACCCAGTACTTC. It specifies CASSVQHGTEETQYF.

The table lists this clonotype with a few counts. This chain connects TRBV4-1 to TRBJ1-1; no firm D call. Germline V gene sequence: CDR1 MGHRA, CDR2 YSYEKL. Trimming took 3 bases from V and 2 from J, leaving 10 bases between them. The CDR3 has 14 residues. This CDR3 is CASSQLVLNTEAFF. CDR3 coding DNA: TGCGCCAGCAGCCAGTTAGTACTAAACACTGAAGCTTTCTTT.

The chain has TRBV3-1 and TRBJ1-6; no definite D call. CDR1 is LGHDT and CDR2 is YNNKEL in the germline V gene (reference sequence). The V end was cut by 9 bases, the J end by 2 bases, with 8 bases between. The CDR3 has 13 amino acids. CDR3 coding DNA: TGTGCCAGTAGTGGAACCTATAATTCACCCCTCCACTTT. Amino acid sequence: CASSGTYNSPLHF. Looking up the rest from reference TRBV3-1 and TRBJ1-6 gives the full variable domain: DTAVSQTPKYLVTQMGNDKSIKCEQNLGHDTMYWYKQDSKKFLKIMFSYNNKELIINETVPNRFSPKSPDKAHLNLHINSLELGDSAVYFCASSGTYNSPLHFGNGTRLTVT.

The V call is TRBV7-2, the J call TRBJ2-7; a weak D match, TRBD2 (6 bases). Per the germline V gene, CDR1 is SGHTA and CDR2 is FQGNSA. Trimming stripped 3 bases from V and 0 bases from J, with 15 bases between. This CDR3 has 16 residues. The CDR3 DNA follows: TGTGCCAGCAGCTTGAAAACCGGGACTTACTCCTACGAGCAGTACTTC. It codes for CASSLKTGTYSYEQYF. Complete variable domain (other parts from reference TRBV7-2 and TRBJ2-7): GAGVSQSPSNKVTEKGKDVELRCDPISGHTALYWYRQSLGQGLEFLIYFQGNSAPDKSGLPSDRFSAERTGGSVSTLTIQRTQQEDSAVYLCASSLKTGTYSYEQYFGPGTRLTVT.

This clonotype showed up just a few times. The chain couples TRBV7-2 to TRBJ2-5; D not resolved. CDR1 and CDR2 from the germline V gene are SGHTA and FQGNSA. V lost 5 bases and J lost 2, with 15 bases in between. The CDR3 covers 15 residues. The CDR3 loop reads CASSGKNQRQETQYF. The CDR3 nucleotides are TGTGCCAGCAGCGGAAAAAATCAGAGGCAAGAGACCCAGTACTTC.

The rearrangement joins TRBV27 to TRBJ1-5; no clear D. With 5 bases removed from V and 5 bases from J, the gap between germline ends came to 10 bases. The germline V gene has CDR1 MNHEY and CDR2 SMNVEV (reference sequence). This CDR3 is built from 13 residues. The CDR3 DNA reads TGTGCCAGCAGTATGGAACGAGATCAGCCCCAGCATTTT. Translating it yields CASSMERDQPQHF.

As DNA, the CDR3 is TGCAGTGCCAGGCCCCAGGGTACTCTTGAAGCTTTCTTT. It translates to CSARPQGTLEAFF. The genes are TRBV20-1 and TRBJ1-1; D may be TRBD1 (5 bases). Germline V gene data show CDR1 as DFQATT and CDR2 as SNEGSKA (reference sequence). This CDR3 comprises 13 residues. V lost 6 bases and J lost 7, with 18 bases in between.

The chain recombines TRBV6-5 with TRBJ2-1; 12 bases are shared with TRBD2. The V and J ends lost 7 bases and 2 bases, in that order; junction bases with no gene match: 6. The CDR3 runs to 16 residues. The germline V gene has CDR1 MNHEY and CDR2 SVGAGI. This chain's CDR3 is CASTELAGGPYNEQFF. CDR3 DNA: TGTGCCAGCACCGAACTAGCGGGAGGCCCCTACAATGAGCAGTTCTTC.

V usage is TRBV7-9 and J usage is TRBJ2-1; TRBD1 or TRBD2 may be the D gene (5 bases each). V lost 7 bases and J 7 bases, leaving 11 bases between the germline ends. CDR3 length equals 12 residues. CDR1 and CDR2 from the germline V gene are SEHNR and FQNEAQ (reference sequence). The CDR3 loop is CASTEGRNEQFF. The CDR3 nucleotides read TGTGCCAGCACCGAGGGACGAAATGAGCAGTTCTTC.

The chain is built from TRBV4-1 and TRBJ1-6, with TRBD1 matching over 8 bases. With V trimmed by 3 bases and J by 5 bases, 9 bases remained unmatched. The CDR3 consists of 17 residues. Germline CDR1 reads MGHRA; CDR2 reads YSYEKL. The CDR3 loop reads CASSQDRQGSHNSPLHF. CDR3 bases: TGCGCCAGCAGCCAGGATCGACAGGGGTCACATAATTCACCCCTCCACTTT.

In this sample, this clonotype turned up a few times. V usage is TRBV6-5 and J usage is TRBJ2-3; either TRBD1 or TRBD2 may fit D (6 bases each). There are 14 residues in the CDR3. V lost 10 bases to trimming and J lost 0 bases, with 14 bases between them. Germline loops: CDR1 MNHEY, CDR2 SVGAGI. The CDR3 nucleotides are TGTGCCACCTACGGAGGGGGGAGCACAGATACGCAGTATTTT. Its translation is CATYGGGSTDTQYF.

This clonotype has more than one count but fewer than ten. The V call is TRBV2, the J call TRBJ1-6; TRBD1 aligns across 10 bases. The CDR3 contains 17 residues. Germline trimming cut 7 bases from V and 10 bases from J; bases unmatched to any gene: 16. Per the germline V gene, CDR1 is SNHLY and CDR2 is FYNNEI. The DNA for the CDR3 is TGTGCCAGCAAAGGGGACAGGGGCGACCTAAAAGGGTCACCCCTCCACTTT. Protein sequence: CASKGDRGDLKGSPLHF.

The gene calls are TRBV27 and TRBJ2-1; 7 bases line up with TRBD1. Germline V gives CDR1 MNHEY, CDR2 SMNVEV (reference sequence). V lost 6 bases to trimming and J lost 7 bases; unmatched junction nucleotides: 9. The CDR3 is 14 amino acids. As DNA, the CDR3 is TGTGCCAGCAGCCCAGTGACAGGGACGAATGAGCAGTTCTTC. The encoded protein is CASSPVTGTNEQFF.